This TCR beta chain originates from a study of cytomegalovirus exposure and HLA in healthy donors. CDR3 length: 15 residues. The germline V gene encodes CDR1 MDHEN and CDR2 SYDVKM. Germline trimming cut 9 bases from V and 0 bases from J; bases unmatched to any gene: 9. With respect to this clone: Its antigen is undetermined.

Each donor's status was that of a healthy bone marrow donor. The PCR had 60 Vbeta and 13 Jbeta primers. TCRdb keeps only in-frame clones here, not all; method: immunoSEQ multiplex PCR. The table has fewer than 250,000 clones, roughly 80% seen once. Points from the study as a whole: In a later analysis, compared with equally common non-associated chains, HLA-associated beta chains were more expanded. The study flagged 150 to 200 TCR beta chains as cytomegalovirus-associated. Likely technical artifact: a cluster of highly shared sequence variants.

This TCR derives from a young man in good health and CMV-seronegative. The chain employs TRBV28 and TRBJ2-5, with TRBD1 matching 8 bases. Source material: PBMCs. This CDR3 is CASCRQGQYQETQYF. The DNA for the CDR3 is TGTGCCAGTTGTCGACAGGGGCAGTACCAAGAGACCCAGTACTTC. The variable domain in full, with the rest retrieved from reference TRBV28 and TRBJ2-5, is DVKVTQSSRYLVKRTGEKVFLECVQDMDHENMFWYRQDPGLGLRLIYFSYDVKMKEKGDIPEGYSVSREKKERFSLILESASTNQTSMYLCASCRQGQYQETQYFGPGTRLLVL.